This T cell receptor (beta chain) was sequenced during a study of T cell clonality in common variable immunodeficiency. This clone appeared many times. The CDR3 extends 3 residues past the end of the read, so its final part is completed from the germline J gene. V was pared by 0 bases and J by 7 bases, with 7 bases between. CDR1 and CDR2 (germline): ENHRY, SYGVKD. The CDR3 has 13 residues. Blood samples were heparinized, 5 to 8 ml per donor. TCRdb's copy holds only in-frame clones and misses some; the assay was immunoSEQ multiplex PCR. The sample yields tens of thousands of clones, without any singletons.

The sample consisted of peripheral blood mononuclear cells. The chain has TRBV10-3 and TRBJ2-1; possible D gene TRBD1, 5 bases. This receptor was taken from a person aged 18-70 years in good health. CDR3 DNA (partial): TGTGCCATCAGTGAGTCGAAGGGGAATGAG. This gives the protein CAISESKGNE. The full CDR3 protein is CAISESKGNEQFF.